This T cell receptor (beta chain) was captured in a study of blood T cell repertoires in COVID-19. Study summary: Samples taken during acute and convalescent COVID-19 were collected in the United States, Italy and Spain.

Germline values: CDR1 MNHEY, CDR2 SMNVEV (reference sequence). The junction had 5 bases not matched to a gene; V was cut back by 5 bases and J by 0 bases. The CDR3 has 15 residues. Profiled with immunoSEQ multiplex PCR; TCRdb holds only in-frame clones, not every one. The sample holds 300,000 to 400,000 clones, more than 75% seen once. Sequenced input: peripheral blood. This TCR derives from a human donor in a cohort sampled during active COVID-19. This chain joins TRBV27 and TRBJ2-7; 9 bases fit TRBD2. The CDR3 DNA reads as TGTGCCAGCAGTGTTAGCGGGGGACTCTCCTACGAGCAGTACTTC. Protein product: CASSVSGGLSYEQYF.